The 17 T cell receptor beta chains in this list originate from one sample, sequenced in a study of OX40 agonist ivuxolimab in advanced cancers. Clones were read by immunoSEQ multiplex PCR, and TCRdb kept only the in-frame ones, dropping some. Of some 30,000 clones detected, approximately 91% appear once; the ten largest clones hold roughly 10%. This material consisted of CD4+ or CD8+ T cells sorted from blood, taken in a trial of the OX40 agonist ivuxolimab. The receptors were sampled from an adult with an advanced solid tumor such as melanoma, head and neck, liver or kidney cancer.

The rearrangement uses TRBV20-1 and TRBJ2-5; D not certain. This CDR3 region has 11 residues. The germline V gene encodes CDR1 DFQATT and CDR2 SNEGSKA (reference sequence). V was shortened by 8 bases and J by 7 bases, with 14 bases between the two germline ends. The DNA for the CDR3 is TGCAGTACCGAGGTTTCTCGGACCCAGTACTTC. The encoded protein is CSTEVSRTQYF.

The chain uses TRBV7-1 and TRBJ2-2; weak D call: TRBD2 (5 bases). TRBV7-1 is assigned to the ORF class and has an uncertain function. Trimming took 5 bases from V and 7 from J, leaving 14 bases between them. CDR3 size: 14 residues. CDR3 residues: CASSRTSPGGELFF. As DNA, the CDR3 is TGTGCCAGCAGCCGAACTAGTCCCGGCGGGGAGCTGTTTTTT.

Details on this clone: Germline is not matched at one junction end, which may reflect a read error. The chain employs TRBV4-2 and TRBJ2-3; 12 bases map to TRBD2. Germline loops: CDR1 LGHNA, CDR2 YNFKEQ. The CDR3 is 18 residues long. The CDR3 DNA sequence: TGTGCCAGCGGCCAACCGACTAGCGGGAGTCCGATCACAGATACGCAGTATTTT. Translation gives CASGQPTSGSPITDTQYF.

The gene calls are TRBV7-6 and TRBJ2-1; possible D gene TRBD2, 5 bases. The CDR3 is made up of 15 amino acids. Germline loops: CDR1 SGHVS, CDR2 FNYEAQ. Trimming removed 1 base from V and 5 bases from J, with 12 bases in between. CDR3 DNA sequence: TGTGCCAGCAGCTTAGGGCTAGCTCTCAACAATGAGCAGTTCTTC. The encoded protein is CASSLGLALNNEQFF.

J is TRBJ1-1 and V is TRBV6-1; 9 nucleotides line up with TRBD1. V shed 6 bases and J 11 bases; nucleotides not matched to a gene: 16. Germline values: CDR1 MNHNS, CDR2 SASEGT. The CDR3 loop spans 15 amino acids. The DNA for the CDR3 is TGTGCCAGCAGCCCCCGAGGACAGGGGACCCGCGGCGCTTTCTTT. It yields the protein CASSPRGQGTRGAFF.

This clone was recorded only once. The rearrangement uses TRBV29-1 and TRBJ1-2; 8 positions agree with TRBD1. CDR1 and CDR2 from the germline V gene are SQVTM and ANQGSEA. Germline trimming cut 3 bases from V and 3 bases from J; bases unmatched to any gene: 0. CDR3 length equals 12 residues. The CDR3: CSVETGDYGYTF. CDR3 nucleotide sequence: TGCAGCGTTGAGACAGGGGACTATGGCTACACCTTC.

The genes are TRBV11-3 and TRBJ2-1; TRBD1 matches 10 bases. The CDR3 spans 16 residues. The germline gives CDR1 SGHNT, CDR2 YENEEA. The J segment lost 4 bases and the V segment lost 4 bases, leaving 7 bases of the junction unmatched. CDR3 DNA: TGTGCCAGCAGCTGGTCGACAGGGGGCGAGTACAATGAGCAGTTCTTC. Translation gives CASSWSTGGEYNEQFF.

The V gene is TRBV6-1, the J gene TRBJ1-1, with 8 bases aligning to TRBD1. The CDR3 totals 11 residues. CDR1 is MNHNS and CDR2 is SASEGT in the germline V gene. The V and J ends lost 5 bases and 8 bases, in that order; junction bases with no gene match: 1. CDR3 nucleotide sequence: TGTGCCAGCAGTCAGGGGGCGGAAGCTTTCTTT. Its protein is CASSQGAEAFF.

This chain links TRBV9 with TRBJ1-1; D is unclear. CDR1 and CDR2 from the germline V gene are SGDLS and YYNGEE. V was cut by 0 bases and J by 3 bases, with 6 bases left in between. This CDR3 is 13 amino acids long. The CDR3 nucleotides read TGTGCCAGCAGCGTAGGTGAGTACACTGAAGCTTTCTTT. As protein: CASSVGEYTEAFF.

CDR3 loop: CATLTSDARTF. Here the CDR3 DNA reads TGTGCCACCCTTACCAGCGATGCTAGAACCTTC. The V and J genes are TRBV2 and TRBJ1-2, with D unresolved. V was pared by 10 bases and J by 14 bases, with 20 bases between. The V gene's germline CDR1 is SNHLY and CDR2 FYNNEI. The CDR3 length is 11 residues.

The chain links TRBV29-1 to TRBJ2-5; 7 bases are shared with TRBD2. The germline CDR1 and CDR2 sequences are SQVTM and ANQGSEA. CDR3 length: 15 amino acids. After removal of 5 bases from V and 4 bases from J, the junction contained 13 bases not matched to a gene. CDR3 in DNA: TGCAGCGTTCATTCAAGTAGCGGGCGTCGAGAGACCCAGTACTTC. It encodes CSVHSSSGRRETQYF. Filled out from reference TRBV29-1 and TRBJ2-5, the complete variable domain reads SAVISQKPSRDICQRGTSLTIQCQVDSQVTMMFWYRQQPGQSLTLIATANQGSEATYESGFVIDKFPISRPNLTFSTLTVSNMSPEDSSIYLCSVHSSSGRRETQYFGPGTRLLVL.

J is TRBJ1-2 and V is TRBV27; 7 bases agree with TRBD1. V shed 3 bases and J 3 bases; nucleotides not matched to a gene: 7. The CDR3 is 15 residues long. Germline V gene lookup returns CDR1 MNHEY and CDR2 SMNVEV (reference sequence). CDR3 amino acids: CASSFFPRGDYGYTF. DNA for the CDR3: TGTGCCAGCAGTTTTTTTCCCAGGGGGGACTATGGCTACACCTTC.

Comments on this clone: In the same sample, other DNA sequences code for this CDR3. The CDR3 coding sequence is TGTGCCAGCAGCTTAGCAGGGGGCGAGCAGTACTTC. Translated, it gives CASSLAGGEQYF. The chain carries TRBV7-9 and TRBJ2-7; tentatively, D is TRBD1 (6 bases). The CDR3 loop spans 12 amino acids. CDR1 SEHNR and CDR2 FQNEAQ come from the germline V gene (reference sequence). Deletions cut 0 bases from V and 6 bases from J, with 6 bases between.

This clone was observed once. CDR3 nucleotide sequence: TGTGCCAGTAGTATTATAGGGGGGGCAGATGAGCAGTTCTTC. It translates to CASSIIGGADEQFF. The rearrangement uses TRBV19 and TRBJ2-1; D is possibly TRBD2 (7 bases). V lost 3 bases, J lost 8 bases, and 14 bases lay in between. The CDR3 totals 14 residues. Germline V gives CDR1 LNHDA, CDR2 SQIVND (reference sequence).

V usage is TRBV6-5 and J usage is TRBJ2-7; D perhaps matches TRBD1 (6 bases). The CDR3 sequence is 13 residues long. In germline, CDR1 is MNHEY, CDR2 SVGAGI. Trimming left V 4 bases short and J 12 bases short, with 19 bases between. Written as DNA, the CDR3 is TGTGCCAGCAGTTCCGACGTTGACAGGAGCCTGTACTTC. This gives the protein CASSSDVDRSLYF.

In regard to this clone: One junction end disagrees with the germline gene, perhaps due to a read error. V and J are TRBV28 and TRBJ1-4; no clear D gene. CDR3 length equals 15 residues. Germline assignment: CDR1 MDHEN and CDR2 SYDVKM. This chain's CDR3 is CASTAEPPTNEKLFF. As DNA, the CDR3 is TGTGCCAGCACCGCCGAACCCCCAACCAATGAAAAACTGTTTTTT. Full variable domain (outside the CDR3, taken from reference TRBV28 and TRBJ1-4): DVKVTQSSRYLVKRTGEKVFLECVQDMDHENMFWYRQDPGLGLRLIYFSYDVKMKEKGDIPEGYSVSREKKERFSLILESASTNQTSMYLCASTAEPPTNEKLFFGSGTQLSVL.

The V gene is TRBV5-1, the J gene TRBJ2-2; no firm D call. The length of the CDR3 is 14 residues. Trimming removed 4 bases from V and 5 bases from J, with 12 bases in between. The germline gives CDR1 SGHRS, CDR2 YFSETQ. The CDR3 sequence: CASSPTTGTGELFF. The CDR3 region has the DNA TGCGCCAGCAGCCCTACGACCGGAACCGGGGAGCTGTTTTTT.